Given below is one TCR beta chain in context. Its antigen is not known. This specimen belongs to a study of shared clonotypes between healthy human individuals. CDR3 length equals 12 residues. V lost 5 bases and J lost 2, with 6 bases in between. CDR1 and CDR2 (germline): SEHNR, FQNEAQ (reference sequence). The naive CD8 fraction comprised CD45RO-negative cells positively selected for CCR7 and excluded terminally differentiated effector memory CD45RA+ cells. Study findings and constraints: Large depth notwithstanding, sorted-subset sequencing proved incomplete by rarefaction.

The assay was carried out at the deep level. Measured with immunoSEQ multiplex PCR; TCRdb has only the in-frame clones, and not every one. The repertoire consists of around 1,900,000 clones, with 85% to 95% occurring once and the leading ten covering less than 2%. V usage is TRBV7-9 and J usage is TRBJ2-5, with no clear D. What was sequenced was naive CD8+ T cells from PBMCs. This sequence originates from a man aged 18 to 35 in good health. Some clones in this sample may be carry-over from other donors' samples. Written as DNA, the CDR3 is TGTGCCAGCAGCAAATTACAAGAGACCCAGTACTTC. Translated: CASSKLQETQYF.